This TCR beta chain is from a study of blood T cell repertoires in COVID-19 (TCRdb year 2020). Turning to the overall study: Collaborator samples came from the United States, Italy and Spain and covered acute and convalescent phases of COVID-19. The sample metadata nearly always contained a de-identified subject ID, COVID-19 status, age in years and sex. Where available, HLA class I and class II types were obtained from metadata supplied by the sample provider rather than from assay-based typing. The material from the prospective study consisted of cDNA or gDNA derived from T cells, B-cell-depleted T cells, or PBMCs. A freely available public database, intended as a resource for researchers studying the immune response to SARS-CoV-2, is where the repertoires were released. Subjects who had been exposed to COVID-19, were actively infected with it, or had recovered from it provided the deeply sampled blood TCRbeta repertoires that made up the dataset. Samples came from the ongoing ImmuneRACE study (first 160 participants) plus 1,254 subjects from 6 global collaborators. General findings and caveats noted by the study authors: The amount of clinical and demographic metadata varied by source and participant and was provided uncurated.

In Seattle, one collaborating source enrolled patients while the infection was active and tracked those patients longitudinally over the course of disease. Collaborating institutions collected whole blood in K2EDTA tubes following their own protocols. For TCRbeta analysis, collaborator samples were shipped as frozen whole blood, as isolated PBMCs, or as DNA extracted from either sample type. TCRbeta CDR3 regions were amplified from genomic DNA using the immunoSEQ Assay, a bias-controlled multiplex PCR. The paper's processing steps were these. The number of nucleated cells in each sample was estimated by amplification of reference gene primers within the assay. To quantify the absolute abundance of each unique TCRbeta CDR3 rearrangement, sequence reads were collapsed and filtered. For each sample, productive Simpson clonality was calculated by taking the square root of Simpson's diversity index across productive rearrangements. The source is immuneACCESS, and TCRdb retained only in-frame sequences with V and J called. Part of the clones is not carried over; for the studies checked, unresolved V genes explain less than half of this, and the remainder is unexplained. From that table come the V and J calls and clone size; the DNA was used to work out D and trimming. Within this sample are around 270,000 clones, with more than 85% of them counted one time only. Jointly, the top ten make up approximately 5.1% of the sample.

About this clone itself: Its antigen is unknown. Base qualities are missing; no much larger clone stands one base away.

Including the terminal cysteine and phenylalanine, the CDR3 comprises 15 residues. The CDR3 DNA has 45 bases and is translated from base 1. V has 4 bases trimmed and J has 7 bases trimmed; junction bases matching no gene number 4. CDR1 is given as KGHDR and CDR2 as SFDVKD, both from the germline V gene. The sequenced sample was peripheral blood. The chain was built from TRBV24-1 and TRBJ2-3; 13 nucleotides in the junction match TRBD2. The sequence derives from a woman in her sixties or seventies with COVID-19, enrolled during active disease. The nucleotides are TGTGCCACCAGTGACCGGACTAGCGGGGGTCATACGCAGTATTTT. It is translated as CATSDRTSGGHTQYF.